This T cell receptor (beta chain) was recovered during a study of blood T cell repertoires in COVID-19 (dated by TCRdb to about 2020). Study-level background: Collaborator samples came from the United States, Italy and Spain and covered acute and convalescent phases of COVID-19. The material from the prospective study consisted of cDNA or gDNA derived from T cells, B-cell-depleted T cells, or PBMCs. Subjects who had been exposed to COVID-19, were actively infected with it, or had recovered from it provided the deeply sampled blood TCRbeta repertoires that made up the dataset. The repertoires were released in a freely available public database meant as a resource for research on the immune response to SARS-CoV-2. Samples came from the ongoing ImmuneRACE study (first 160 participants) plus 1,254 subjects from 6 global collaborators. The sample metadata nearly always contained a de-identified subject ID, COVID-19 status, age in years and sex. Where available, HLA class I and class II types were obtained from metadata supplied by the sample provider rather than from assay-based typing. Study-level results and caveats: The quantity of clinical and demographic metadata differed by source and by participant and was supplied without curation.

Participants in the prospective study were aged roughly 18 to 100 years, lived in some 24 United States geographic areas, and enrolled through a virtual design. To assign participants to cohorts, the prospective study relied on clinical history that participants themselves reported in a screening survey and a study questionnaire. Recovered participants in ImmuneRACE Cohort 3 were defined as having two consecutive negative NP/OP PCR tests, clearance from a healthcare professional, or resolution of symptoms. Each participant in the prospective study had whole blood, serum and a nasopharyngeal or oropharyngeal swab collected by mobile phlebotomists. Prospective study participants could optionally give additional blood draws and questionnaires over a roughly two-month period. Blood samples from the prospective study were shipped frozen or at room temperature prior to DNA extraction. TCRbeta CDR3 regions were amplified from genomic DNA using the immunoSEQ Assay, a bias-controlled multiplex PCR. As for how the authors treated the data: The number of nucleated cells in each sample was estimated from the amplification of reference gene primers within the assay. Sequence reads were collapsed and filtered to measure the absolute abundance of every unique TCRbeta CDR3 rearrangement. Productive Simpson clonality was computed per sample as the square root of Simpson's diversity index over productive rearrangements. TCRdb took over this immuneACCESS table, retaining in-frame rearrangements with V and J assigned. Such tables are incomplete; in checked studies, under half of the missing clones stem from an unresolved V gene, and the remainder is unexplained. The DNA gave D and trimming, while V, J and clone size come from that table. A total of about 400,000 clones appear in this sample, about 86% of them only once. About a tenth of the sample is in the top ten clones.

Its CDR3 holds 15 amino acids, cysteine through phenylalanine. The read is trimmed to its CDR3 DNA, 45 bases read in frame from base 1. Trimming removed 5 bases from V and 4 bases from J; the gene matches leave 7 bases unexplained. CDR1 MDHEN and CDR2 SYDVKM were looked up in the germline V gene. In regard to this clone: It lacks a known antigen. Per-base qualities were not stored, and no clone one base away is much larger.

The chain was built from TRBV28 and TRBJ2-5; 10 bases in the junction line up with TRBD1. Specimen: PBMCs or T cells enriched from blood (not recorded which). This clonotype was obtained from a woman aged 45-65 years who had recovered from COVID-19. The DNA sequence reads TGTGCCAGCAGTCCCACGACAGGGGGCTTAGAGACCCAGTACTTC. Protein translation: CASSPTTGGLETQYF.